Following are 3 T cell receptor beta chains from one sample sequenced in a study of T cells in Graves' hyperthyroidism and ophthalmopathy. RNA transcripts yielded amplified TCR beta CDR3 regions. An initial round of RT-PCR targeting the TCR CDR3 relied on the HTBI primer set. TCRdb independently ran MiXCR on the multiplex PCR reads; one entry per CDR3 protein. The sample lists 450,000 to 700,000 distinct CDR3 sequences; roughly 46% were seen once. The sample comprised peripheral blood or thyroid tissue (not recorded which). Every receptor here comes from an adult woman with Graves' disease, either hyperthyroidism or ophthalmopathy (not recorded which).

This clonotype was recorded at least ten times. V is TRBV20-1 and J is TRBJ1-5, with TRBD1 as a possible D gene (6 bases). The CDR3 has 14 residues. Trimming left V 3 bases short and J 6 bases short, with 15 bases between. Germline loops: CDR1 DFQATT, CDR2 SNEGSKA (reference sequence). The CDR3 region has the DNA TGCAGTGCTAGTTTGGGGGGCGTAGGTCAGCCCCAGCATTTT. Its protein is CSASLGGVGQPQHF.

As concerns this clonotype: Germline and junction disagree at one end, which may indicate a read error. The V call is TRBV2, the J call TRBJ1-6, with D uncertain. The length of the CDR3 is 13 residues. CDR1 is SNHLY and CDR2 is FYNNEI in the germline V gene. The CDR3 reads CAGSPQATTPLHF. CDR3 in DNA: TGTGCCGGCAGTCCCCAGGCGACCACACCCCTCCACTTT.

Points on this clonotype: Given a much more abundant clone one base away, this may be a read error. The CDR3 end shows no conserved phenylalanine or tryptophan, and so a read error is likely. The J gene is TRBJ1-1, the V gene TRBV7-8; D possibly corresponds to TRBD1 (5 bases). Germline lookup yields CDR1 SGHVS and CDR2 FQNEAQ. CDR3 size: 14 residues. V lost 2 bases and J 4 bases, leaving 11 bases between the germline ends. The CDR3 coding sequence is TGTGCCAGCAGCTTACGGTACGGGGGCACTGAAGCTTTCCTT. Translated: CASSLRYGGTEAFL.